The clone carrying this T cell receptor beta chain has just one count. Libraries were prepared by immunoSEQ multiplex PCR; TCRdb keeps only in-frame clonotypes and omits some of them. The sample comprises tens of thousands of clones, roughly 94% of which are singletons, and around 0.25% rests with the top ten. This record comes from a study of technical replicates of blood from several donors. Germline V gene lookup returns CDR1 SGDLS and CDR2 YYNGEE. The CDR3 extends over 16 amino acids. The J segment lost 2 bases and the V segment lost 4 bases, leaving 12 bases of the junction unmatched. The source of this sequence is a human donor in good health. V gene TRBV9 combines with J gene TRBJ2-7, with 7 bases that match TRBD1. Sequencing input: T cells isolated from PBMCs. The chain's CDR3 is CASSTQAGTATYEQYF. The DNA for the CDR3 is TGTGCCAGCAGCACCCAAGCCGGGACAGCTACCTACGAGCAGTACTTC.